The 29 T cell receptor beta chains below all came from one sample that was sequenced in a study of cytomegalovirus exposure and HLA in healthy donors. The protocol was immunoSEQ multiplex PCR, while the TCRdb copy is restricted to in-frame clones and leaves out a portion. Of around 71,000 clones in the sample, roughly 94% are singletons; the top ten hold approximately 1.3%. The sequenced material came from PBMCs. The source is a man aged 18 to 30 in good health and CMV-seropositive.

The chain is built from TRBV7-9 and TRBJ2-1, with D maybe TRBD2 (5 bases). Germline-derived CDR1 and CDR2 are SEHNR and FQNEAQ (reference sequence). This CDR3 spans 15 amino acids. V lost 10 bases and J 4 bases, leaving 20 bases between the germline ends. CDR3 amino acids: CATETGGRGYNEQFF. DNA of the CDR3: TGTGCCACCGAAACTGGTGGCCGGGGATACAATGAGCAGTTCTTC.

The CDR3 region has the DNA TGTGCCTGGAGTGTTGGAGAAAATTCACCCCTCCACTTT. It yields the protein CAWSVGENSPLHF. The chain couples TRBV30 to TRBJ1-6; no reliable D call. The CDR3 is 13 residues long. V was trimmed by 0 bases and J by 7 bases, leaving 7 bases between them. The germline gives CDR1 GTSNPN, CDR2 SVGIG (reference sequence). Filled out from reference TRBV30 and TRBJ1-6, the complete variable domain reads SQTIHQWPATLVQPVGSPLSLECTVEGTSNPNLYWYRQAAGRGLQLLFYSVGIGQISSEVPQNLSASRPQDRQFILSSKKLLLSDSGFYLCAWSVGENSPLHFGNGTRLTVT.

This chain connects TRBV7-9 to TRBJ1-1; 7 nucleotides align to TRBD1. This CDR3 spans 14 amino acids. CDR1 and CDR2 from the germline V gene are SEHNR and FQNEAQ (reference sequence). With V trimmed by 6 bases and J by 6 bases, 10 bases remained unmatched. The CDR3 sequence: CASRPLGDSPEAFF. In DNA form, the CDR3 reads TGTGCCAGCAGACCCCTTGGGGACAGCCCTGAAGCTTTCTTT.

J is TRBJ2-1 and V is TRBV2; D might be TRBD2 (8 bases). V lost 5 bases and J lost 7, with 21 bases in between. CDR1 SNHLY and CDR2 FYNNEI come from the germline V gene. CDR3 size: 16 residues. The CDR3 DNA is TGTGCCAGCAGTTCACCGGGACTAGGGGGCCCTAATGAGCAGTTCTTC. Its translation: CASSSPGLGGPNEQFF.

The chain carries TRBV11-2 and TRBJ2-7; the D gene is possibly TRBD1 (5 bases). Germline V gives CDR1 SGHAT, CDR2 FQNNGV. This CDR3 is 12 amino acids long. The ends were cut back, 2 bases at V and 3 bases at J, with 5 bases in the middle. CDR3 residues: CASSLRGYEQYF. In DNA form, the CDR3 reads TGTGCCAGCAGCTTAAGGGGCTACGAGCAGTACTTC.

The V and J genes are TRBV6-5 and TRBJ2-7; D gene ambiguous. V shed 11 bases and J shed 0 bases, with 11 bases lying between them. This CDR3 is built from 12 residues. Germline-derived CDR1 and CDR2 are MNHEY and SVGAGI. Written as DNA, the CDR3 is TGTGCCTCCAGGTTGAGCTCCTACGAGCAGTACTTC. Protein product: CASRLSSYEQYF.

This sequence joins TRBV11-3 and TRBJ2-2, with 9 bases fitting TRBD2. From germline, CDR1 is SGHNT and CDR2 YENEEA. This CDR3 region has 18 residues. After removal of 4 bases from V and 5 bases from J, the junction contained 14 bases not matched to a gene. The CDR3 DNA sequence: TGTGCCAGCAGCTCCCGCGGAAGGCGGGGGGGATCTACCGGGGAGCTGTTTTTT. Protein product: CASSSRGRRGGSTGELFF.

The rearrangement joins TRBV2 to TRBJ2-3; 8 nucleotides match TRBD1. The germline gives CDR1 SNHLY, CDR2 FYNNEI. CDR3 length equals 15 residues. V dropped 5 bases and J dropped 3; count of bases not matched to a gene: 7. The CDR3: CASSPRQGITDTQYF. The CDR3 region has the DNA TGTGCCAGCAGTCCCCGACAGGGGATTACAGATACGCAGTATTTT.

CDR3 sequence: CASTLVGDRGPHEQFF. The DNA of the CDR3 is TGTGCCAGCACCCTCGTTGGGGACAGGGGGCCCCATGAGCAGTTCTTC. This chain uses TRBV9 with TRBJ2-1; 12 bases line up with TRBD1. This CDR3 has 16 residues. Per the germline V gene, CDR1 is SGDLS and CDR2 is YYNGEE. V gave up 6 bases and J gave up 8 bases; unmatched junction bases: 12.

The chain recombines TRBV27 with TRBJ2-7; D might be TRBD2 (6 bases). CDR1 is MNHEY and CDR2 is SMNVEV in the germline V gene (reference sequence). Deletions cut 5 bases from V and 7 bases from J, with 18 bases between. The CDR3 totals 14 residues. CDR3 sequence (DNA): TGTGCCAGCAGTGCCGGGGGACCTGGGTATGAGCAGTACTTC. Its protein is CASSAGGPGYEQYF.

The chain is built from TRBV5-1 and TRBJ2-1; the D is unclear. V was trimmed by 0 bases and J by 2 bases, leaving 12 bases between them. This CDR3 is 16 amino acids long. The V gene's germline CDR1 is SGHRS and CDR2 YFSETQ. CDR3 nucleotide sequence: TGCGCCAGCAGCTTGGATGGCCTGGCGGCCTACAATGAGCAGTTCTTC. Protein: CASSLDGLAAYNEQFF.

In its sample, this clone was seen once. J is TRBJ2-3 and V is TRBV7-9; 12 nucleotides match TRBD2. Per the germline V gene, CDR1 is SEHNR and CDR2 is FQNEAQ (reference sequence). This CDR3 is 14 amino acids long. The trim removed 5 bases at V and 5 bases at J, leaving 2 bases unmatched. The CDR3 here is CASSPSGGEDTQYF. CDR3 nucleotides: TGTGCCAGCAGCCCTAGCGGGGGGGAAGATACGCAGTATTTT.

The chain combines TRBV5-1 with TRBJ1-4; 12 bases match TRBD1. The J segment lost 6 bases and the V segment lost 5 bases, leaving 5 bases of the junction unmatched. The CDR3 has 15 residues. The germline gives CDR1 SGHRS, CDR2 YFSETQ. CDR3: CASRGTGGAYEKLFF. CDR3 bases: TGCGCCAGCAGGGGGACAGGGGGCGCGTATGAAAAACTGTTTTTT. Full variable domain (missing parts from reference TRBV5-1 and TRBJ1-4): KAGVTQTPRYLIKTRGQQVTLSCSPISGHRSVSWYQQTPGQGLQFLFEYFSETQRNKGNFPGRFSGRQFSNSRSEMNVSTLELGDSALYLCASRGTGGAYEKLFFGSGTQLSVL.

DNA for the CDR3: TGTGCCAGCAGCCTAGGCAGCGGTGGTGAGCAGTTCTTC. Translation gives CASSLGSGGEQFF. The chain joins TRBV7-3 to TRBJ2-1, with D possibly matching TRBD2 (5 bases). This CDR3 has 13 residues. The V end lost 5 bases, the J end lost 9 bases, and 14 bases lay between the germline ends. CDR1 and CDR2 from the germline V gene are SGHTA and FQGTGA.

V usage is TRBV6-5 and J usage is TRBJ1-2, with D tentatively TRBD1 (5 bases). Germline V lookup: CDR1 MNHEY, CDR2 SVGAGI. The V gene lost 0 bases and the J gene lost 2 bases, with 7 bases spanning the gap. The CDR3 is made up of 14 amino acids. CDR3: CASSYSRQNYGYTF. CDR3 in DNA: TGTGCCAGCAGTTACTCAAGACAGAACTATGGCTACACCTTC.

This sequence joins TRBV5-4 and TRBJ1-1; D is perhaps TRBD1 (6 bases). The germline V gene encodes CDR1 SGHNT and CDR2 YYREEE (reference sequence). Trimming removed 4 bases at V and 1 base at J, with 14 bases between. The CDR3 covers 15 residues. CDR3 sequence (DNA): TGTGCCAGCAGCCCACTAGGACAGCCGAACACTGAAGCTTTCTTT. It translates to CASSPLGQPNTEAFF.

This chain links TRBV7-9 with TRBJ2-4, with 9 bases fitting TRBD1. Unmatched junction bases numbered 5, after V lost 4 bases and J lost 4 bases. CDR1 and CDR2 from the germline V gene are SEHNR and FQNEAQ (reference sequence). This CDR3 has 15 amino acids. The CDR3 spells CASSSPGTGKNIQYF. The CDR3 coding sequence is TGTGCCAGCAGCTCTCCCGGGACAGGGAAAAACATTCAGTACTTC.

The chain has TRBV25-1 and TRBJ2-7; tentatively, D is TRBD1 (6 bases). The V and J ends lost 2 bases and 5 bases respectively, with 10 bases between them. The length of the CDR3 is 13 residues. Germline loops: CDR1 MGHDK, CDR2 SYGVNS. The CDR3 sequence is CASSEANRDEQYF. DNA for the CDR3: TGTGCCAGCAGTGAAGCAAACAGGGACGAGCAGTACTTC.

V usage is TRBV9 and J usage is TRBJ2-3, with 14 bases fitting TRBD2. There are 15 residues in the CDR3. V gave up 4 bases and J gave up 4 bases; unmatched junction bases: 2. CDR1 and CDR2 from the germline V gene are SGDLS and YYNGEE. CDR3 amino acids: CASSQGLAGADTQYF. The DNA of the CDR3 is TGTGCCAGCAGCCAGGGACTAGCGGGAGCAGATACGCAGTATTTT. The variable domain in full, completed from reference TRBV9 and TRBJ2-3, reads DSGVTQTPKHLITATGQRVTLRCSPRSGDLSVYWYQQSLDQGLQFLIQYYNGEERAKGNILERFSAQQFPDLHSELNLSSLELGDSALYFCASSQGLAGADTQYFGPGTRLTVL.

J is TRBJ2-2 and V is TRBV6-4; D is unresolved. The V gene lost 2 bases and the J gene lost 8 bases, with 12 bases spanning the gap. The germline CDR1 and CDR2 sequences are MRHNA and SNTAGT. This CDR3 is 14 amino acids long. The CDR3 loop is CASSDGHEAGELFF. The CDR3 nucleotides are TGTGCCAGCAGTGACGGCCATGAGGCGGGGGAGCTGTTTTTT.

In this sample, this clone turned up a few times. The genes are TRBV7-8 and TRBJ1-5; TRBD1 is a possible D gene (6 bases). Germline CDR1 and CDR2: SGHVS and FQNEAQ. V lost 4 bases and J lost 6, with 10 bases in between. CDR3 size: 13 residues. As DNA, the CDR3 is TGTGCCAGCAGCTCAGGGGTTTCTCAGCCCCAGCATTTT. Residues: CASSSGVSQPQHF.

This clone has just one count. The chain recombines TRBV7-9 with TRBJ2-3, with 8 bases fitting TRBD2. Germline lookup yields CDR1 SEHNR and CDR2 FQNEAQ (reference sequence). With V trimmed by 6 bases and J by 2 bases, 7 bases remained unmatched. This CDR3 spans 15 amino acids. CDR3 residues: CASSREGRPTDTQYF. CDR3 sequence (DNA): TGTGCCAGCAGTCGGGAGGGGAGGCCCACAGATACGCAGTATTTT.

The chain uses TRBV7-3 and TRBJ1-2; 8 bases align to TRBD1. The CDR3 spans 15 residues. V lost 1 base and J lost 6; bases outside the gene matches: 7. The germline V gene encodes CDR1 SGHTA and CDR2 FQGTGA. Here the CDR3 DNA reads TGTGCCAGCAGCTTAATCGCAGGGGGCTTCGATGGCTACACCTTC. Its protein is CASSLIAGGFDGYTF.

The V call is TRBV10-2, the J call TRBJ2-1; the match to TRBD2 covers 11 bases. Germline V gene lookup returns CDR1 WSHSY and CDR2 SAAADI. The J segment lost 7 bases and the V segment lost 3 bases, leaving 5 bases of the junction unmatched. This CDR3 region has 15 residues. CDR3 loop: CASSDSASGRNEQFF. The CDR3 region has the DNA TGCGCCAGCAGTGATAGCGCTAGCGGGAGGAATGAGCAGTTCTTC.

In this sample, this clone turned up once. The chain links TRBV11-2 to TRBJ1-1, with D possibly matching TRBD1 (6 bases). The V gene lost 5 bases and the J gene lost 2 bases, with 12 bases spanning the gap. The germline V gene has CDR1 SGHAT and CDR2 FQNNGV. The CDR3 sequence is 14 residues long. The CDR3 sequence is CASSHGQSNTEAFF. The CDR3 DNA sequence: TGTGCCAGCAGCCATGGACAGTCAAACACTGAAGCTTTCTTT.

This clone came up once. The chain combines TRBV6-5 with TRBJ1-2, with 7 bases lining up with TRBD1. V was clipped by 4 bases and J by 4 bases; unmatched bases: 6. Germline V gene sequence: CDR1 MNHEY, CDR2 SVGAGI. CDR3 size: 14 residues. CDR3 DNA: TGTGCCAGCAGTTCGGGACAGCCTTCCTATGGCTACACCTTC. Amino acid sequence: CASSSGQPSYGYTF.

The chain uses TRBV19 and TRBJ2-7, with D possibly TRBD2 on 6 matching bases. CDR1 and CDR2 from the germline V gene are LNHDA and SQIVND (reference sequence). This CDR3 has 13 residues. V shed 8 bases and J shed 3 bases, with 14 bases lying between them. In nucleotides, the CDR3 is TGTGCCAGTGGCCACGCGGGGAACTACGAGCAGTACTTC. This sequence encodes CASGHAGNYEQYF.

The chain has TRBV15 and TRBJ2-7; TRBD2 agrees at 11 bases. CDR3 length equals 17 residues. With 1 base clipped from V and 3 bases from J, the junction kept 8 bases outside the gene matches. The germline V gene has CDR1 LNHNV and CDR2 YYDKDF (reference sequence). CDR3 bases: TGTGCCACCAGCAGAGGGGCCGGGACTAGCGGTCTCTACGAGCAGTACTTC. This encodes CATSRGAGTSGLYEQYF. Together with reference TRBV15 and TRBJ2-7, the CDR3 gives the full variable domain: DAMVIQNPRYQVTQFGKPVTLSCSQTLNHNVMYWYQQKSSQAPKLLFHYYDKDFNNEADTPDNFQSRRPNTSFCFLDIRSPGLGDTAMYLCATSRGAGTSGLYEQYFGPGTRLTVT.

The rearrangement links TRBV5-1 to TRBJ2-3, with 7 bases lining up with TRBD1. This CDR3 is built from 14 residues. Germline-derived CDR1 and CDR2 are SGHRS and YFSETQ. After removal of 7 bases from V and 5 bases from J, the junction contained 10 bases not matched to a gene. In DNA, the CDR3 is TGCGCCAGCGCTACCGAGGGGGCGGGAGATACGCAGTATTTT. It translates to CASATEGAGDTQYF.